The 20 T cell receptor beta chains listed next were all sequenced from one sample in a study of blood T cell repertoires in COVID-19. Profiling relied on immunoSEQ multiplex PCR, and the TCRdb table lists in-frame clones only, not all of them. Of 60,000 to 90,000 clones detected, around nine tenths appear once; the ten largest clones hold 15% to 20%. Specimen: peripheral blood. Receptors originate from a human donor in a cohort sampled during active COVID-19.

This chain joins TRBV18 and TRBJ2-2; TRBD2 agrees at 14 bases. CDR1 is KGHSH, CDR2 LQKENI, per germline. This CDR3 is built from 18 residues. Unmatched junction bases numbered 8, after V lost 3 bases and J lost 5 bases. The CDR3 is CASSPKGTSGSLTGELFF. DNA for the CDR3: TGTGCCAGCTCACCCAAAGGGACTAGCGGGAGTCTGACCGGGGAGCTGTTTTTT.

V is TRBV28 and J is TRBJ1-1; D might be TRBD1 (5 bases). Trimming cost V 6 bases and J 6 bases, with 11 bases left between them. CDR3 size: 12 residues. Germline V gene sequence: CDR1 MDHEN, CDR2 SYDVKM. In nucleotides, the CDR3 is TGTGCCAGCAGCTTCAGGGTCTCTGAAGCTTTCTTT. Translated, it gives CASSFRVSEAFF.

The V gene is TRBV18, the J gene TRBJ1-1; perhaps TRBD1 as D (6 bases). The germline V gene encodes CDR1 KGHSH and CDR2 LQKENI. This CDR3 comprises 16 residues. V was pared by 3 bases and J by 7 bases, with 21 bases between. The CDR3 is CASSPRLADSGNEAFF. CDR3 nucleotides: TGTGCCAGCTCACCCAGACTTGCGGACAGTGGGAATGAAGCTTTCTTT.

The V gene is TRBV5-4, the J gene TRBJ1-3, with TRBD1 matching over 7 bases. The CDR3 totals 16 residues. V lost 4 bases, J lost 0 bases, and 7 bases stayed unmatched. The germline V gene encodes CDR1 SGHNT and CDR2 YYREEE (reference sequence). CDR3 sequence: CASSNFNRGSGNTIYF. The CDR3 DNA reads as TGTGCCAGCAGCAACTTTAACAGGGGCTCTGGAAACACCATATATTTT.

The rearrangement uses TRBV25-1 and TRBJ1-6; D might be TRBD1 (6 bases). V lost 6 bases, J lost 4 bases, and 10 bases lay in between. The CDR3 has 14 amino acids. The germline V gene has CDR1 MGHDK and CDR2 SYGVNS. CDR3 bases: TGTGCCAGCAGGGACAGCGGATATAATTCACCCCTCCACTTT. Translating it yields CASRDSGYNSPLHF.

The rearrangement joins TRBV7-3 to TRBJ2-2; maybe TRBD2 (5 bases). Deletions cut 4 bases from V and 4 bases from J, with 13 bases between. Germline CDR1 and CDR2: SGHTA and FQGTGA. The CDR3 runs 15 residues. CDR3 residues: CASSSTLVSTGELFF. The CDR3 DNA reads TGTGCCAGCAGCTCCACACTAGTTAGCACCGGGGAGCTGTTTTTT.

V is TRBV15 and J is TRBJ1-3, with D possibly being TRBD1 (5 bases). Germline lookup yields CDR1 LNHNV and CDR2 YYDKDF (reference sequence). V was shortened by 1 base and J by 2 bases, with 12 bases between the two germline ends. This CDR3 spans 16 amino acids. CDR3 in amino acids: CATSRGQGTPGNTIYF. The DNA of the CDR3 is TGTGCCACCAGCAGAGGGCAGGGAACGCCTGGAAACACCATATATTTT.

This clone appeared a few times. V usage is TRBV5-1 and J usage is TRBJ2-7; 8 bases agree with TRBD1. With V trimmed by 0 bases and J by 5 bases, 10 bases remained unmatched. Germline CDR1 is SGHRS and CDR2 is YFSETQ. This CDR3 is built from 16 residues. The CDR3 sequence: CASSLAASGGYNEQYF. The CDR3 coding sequence is TGCGCCAGCAGCTTGGCCGCCTCAGGGGGCTACAACGAGCAGTACTTC.

The V call is TRBV29-1, the J call TRBJ2-5, with TRBD1 as a possible D gene (5 bases). The CDR3 contains 12 residues. With 6 bases removed from V and 1 base from J, the gap between germline ends came to 9 bases. Looked up from germline, CDR1 is SQVTM and CDR2 is ANQGSEA. The CDR3, as DNA: TGCAGCGTCTTCAGGGCCCAAGAGACCCAGTACTTC. As protein: CSVFRAQETQYF.

This clone was recorded a few times. The V gene is TRBV5-1, the J gene TRBJ2-3, with 11 bases that match TRBD2. The germline V gene has CDR1 SGHRS and CDR2 YFSETQ. The CDR3 loop spans 16 amino acids. Trimming at V came to 3 bases and at J to 0 bases, leaving 3 bases not matched to a gene. In nucleotides, the CDR3 is TGCGCCAGCAGCTGGAGGACTAGCGGGAGCACAGATACGCAGTATTTT. Protein sequence: CASSWRTSGSTDTQYF.

The J gene is TRBJ2-1, the V gene TRBV7-3; D possibly corresponds to TRBD1 (5 bases). This CDR3 has 14 amino acids. Germline V lookup: CDR1 SGHTA, CDR2 FQGTGA. V lost 0 bases, J lost 10 bases, and 13 bases lay in between. CDR3 nucleotide sequence: TGTGCCAGCAGCTTAACAGCAGGAAACAGGGAGCAGTTCTTC. Its translation is CASSLTAGNREQFF.

The chain recombines TRBV5-1 with TRBJ2-3; TRBD1 aligns across 8 bases. CDR1 is SGHRS, CDR2 YFSETQ, per germline. V was pared by 0 bases and J by 14 bases, with 8 bases of the junction left unmatched. The CDR3 loop spans 13 amino acids. The CDR3 coding sequence is TGCGCCAGCAGCTTGGTTCCCCTGGACAGGGTGTATTTT. The encoded protein is CASSLVPLDRVYF.

In its sample, this clone was seen once. V gene TRBV12-5 combines with J gene TRBJ2-3, with 8 bases lining up with TRBD2. The CDR3 is 16 amino acids. Unmatched junction bases numbered 9, after V lost 0 bases and J lost 7 bases. CDR1 LGHNT and CDR2 FRNRAP come from the germline V gene. CDR3 bases: TGTGCTAGTGGTTTGGTACTAGCTGCGGGAGGAAATACGCAGTATTTT. This encodes CASGLVLAAGGNTQYF.

The count of this clone is one. The gene calls are TRBV5-6 and TRBJ2-5; no firm D call. CDR1 SGHDT and CDR2 YYEEEE come from the germline V gene. V dropped 0 bases and J dropped 6 bases, with 12 bases sitting between them. The CDR3 sequence is 14 residues long. Here the CDR3 reads CASSLASSSKTQYF. The CDR3 DNA reads TGTGCCAGCAGCTTGGCCAGTAGCTCTAAGACCCAGTACTTC.

The J gene is TRBJ2-3, the V gene TRBV2, with TRBD2 as a possible D gene (7 bases). Between the trimmed V and J ends, which lost 7 bases and 5 bases, there was a span of 19 bases. The V gene's germline CDR1 is SNHLY and CDR2 FYNNEI. This CDR3 has 15 amino acids. This chain's CDR3 is CASIPAGAYGDTQYF. CDR3 coding DNA: TGTGCCAGCATCCCCGCGGGGGCATATGGAGATACGCAGTATTTT.

This sequence joins TRBV6-2 or TRBV6-3 and TRBJ1-1, with D hard to call. Germline V gene data show CDR1 as MNHEY and CDR2 as SVGEGT. This CDR3 contains 14 residues. The V end lost 2 bases, the J end lost 0 bases, and 7 bases lay between the germline ends. CDR3 in DNA: TGTGCCAGCAGTTACGGGCACCTGAACACTGAAGCTTTCTTT. Translated, it gives CASSYGHLNTEAFF.

This chain joins TRBV7-2 and TRBJ2-7; 10 bases map to TRBD1. Germline V gene sequence: CDR1 SGHTA, CDR2 FQGNSA. The CDR3 length is 16 residues. V trimming: 6 bases; J trimming: 4 bases; junction bases outside the gene matches: 12. DNA of the CDR3: TGTGCCAGCAGTCGAGACCCCGGGACAGGGGTGTACGAGCAGTACTTC. Protein product: CASSRDPGTGVYEQYF.

V gene TRBV6-7 combines with J gene TRBJ1-1; TRBD1 aligns across 7 bases. TRBV6-7 is annotated as an ORF whose role is uncertain. J was trimmed by 0 bases and V by 0 bases; bases with no gene match: 1. The CDR3 sequence is 15 residues long. CDR3 DNA sequence: TGTGCCAGCAGTTACTCGGGACAGCTGAACACTGAAGCTTTCTTT. Residues: CASSYSGQLNTEAFF.

The sample holds one count of this clone. The chain recombines TRBV9 with TRBJ2-1, with TRBD1 matching over 7 bases. Losses at the gene ends were 0 bases for V and 1 base for J; bases not matched to a gene: 1. Germline CDR1 SGDLS, CDR2 YYNGEE. The CDR3 totals 15 residues. The CDR3 DNA reads TGTGCCAGCAGCGTAGGCAGGGGGTCCTACAATGAGCAGTTCTTC. Protein: CASSVGRGSYNEQFF.

The V call is TRBV7-3, the J call TRBJ1-1, with TRBD1 matching 7 bases. Per germline, CDR1 SGHTA and CDR2 FQGTGA. Unmatched junction bases numbered 12, after V lost 4 bases and J lost 4 bases. The CDR3 sequence is 16 residues long. CDR3 protein: CASSSYPGQKSTEAFF. The CDR3 bases are TGTGCCAGCAGCTCCTATCCGGGACAGAAGAGCACTGAAGCTTTCTTT.